This T cell receptor beta chain was observed in a study of OX40 agonist ivuxolimab in advanced cancers. In the study overall: The treatment was a fully human IgG2 OX40 agonist, ivuxolimab. Partial responses were achieved by three patients: one hepatocellular carcinoma, two cutaneous melanoma. Having had anti-PD-1, anti-PD-L1 or anti-CTLA-4 therapy before was allowed, and more than 35% had some. Whole-study findings and limits: Both CD4+ and CD8+ T cell populations in blood had undergone clonal expansion by week 6 at 0.1 to 3.0 mg/kg.

Germline CDR1 is ENHRY and CDR2 is SYGVKD. The germline V and J ends were trimmed by 3 bases and 3 bases, with 24 bases remaining between them. This CDR3 spans 19 amino acids. Concerning this clone itself: Its antigen is unknown.

The data were produced by immunoSEQ multiplex PCR, yet TCRdb's version contains in-frame clones alone and is incomplete. In the table there are 40,000 to 60,000 clones, 84% of which are singletons. The sample was CD4+ or CD8+ T cells sorted from blood, taken in a trial of the OX40 agonist ivuxolimab. The V gene is TRBV10-3, the J gene TRBJ1-5; D is possibly TRBD1 (5 bases). This sequence was found in an adult with an advanced solid tumor such as melanoma, head and neck, liver or kidney cancer. The CDR3 region is CAISEYYTGQAGNNQPQHF. The DNA of the CDR3 is TGTGCCATCAGTGAATACTATACTGGACAAGCAGGGAACAATCAGCCCCAGCATTTT.